This T cell receptor (beta chain) was captured by sequencing in a study of HIV-infected children after antiretroviral therapy interruption (dated by TCRdb to about 2019). Context from the whole study: All eight included children had a CD4+ count above 500 and a viral load below 50 copies/ml, with four on planned treatment interruption and four on continuous treatment. Alongside measurements of thymic output, TCR repertoires of children on planned treatment interruption were compared with TCR repertoires of children on continuous antiretroviral treatment. The interruption group had a median age of roughly 10 years, compared with about 8 years in the continuous treatment group. Most participating children had recorded exposure to EBV and CMV. In the continuous-treatment arm, samples from corresponding weeks 0, 48 and 150 were analyzed. Interruption-arm samples came from week 0, week 12, end of interruption (week 24 or 48), and about 3 years after study end. The paper's findings and limits, for the study overall: The small number of patients is a limitation, and caution is needed when interpreting the data. Minor non-naive CD45RA+ populations such as EMRA or stem memory cells might have been included among the sorted CD45RA+ naive cells. An increase in the naive CD4+ Gini coefficient was observed by the end of treatment interruption, suggesting clonal expansion, and a return to baseline was observed by 3 years. In naive CD4+ repertoires of PTI patients, reduced CDR3 sharing between time points was observed after interruption began, whereas many sequences were found to be shared between end of interruption and 3 years later.

The treatment or condition label, read with the paper, signifies: PENTA 11 planned treatment interruption arm or continuous ART arm. The participants were children from the United Kingdom between 2 and 15 years old who had been on ART with at least three drugs for 24 weeks or longer. The study required cryopreserved PBMCs containing at least 5 million viable cells, and a few candidate patients were excluded because of low viable PBMC yield. Using a FACSAria III cell sorter, naive CD4+ CD45RA+ CD45RO- T cells were FACS-sorted out of thawed PBMCs. Sorted cells were fixed, and RNA was extracted using the RNeasy FFPE kit followed by the RNeasy Micro kit. Libraries were constructed by 3' RACE. TCR libraries were built from RNA using a 3' RACE protocol with unique molecular identifiers to correct PCR amplification bias. Amplicon libraries were pooled in groups of up to 12 and sequenced on an Illumina MiSeq using v2 2x250 paired-end chemistry. Regarding the original processing steps: Reads were processed with Decombinator for assignment of V and J genes and CDR3, and barcode-based correction of errors and PCR bias was applied. Before Gini coefficients were calculated with the R ineq package, the repertoires were subsampled to the same depth. GLIPH, Hamming distance and a shared triplet metric were used to assess CDR3 similarity. The public reads were reprocessed in TCRdb via fastp at Q25 and MiXCR, keeping in-frame beta chains. Under each unique CDR3 protein, matching rows form one entry showing the most common genes and DNA. TCRdb, not the original authors, processed these V and J calls. The sample contains some 38,000 distinct CDR3 sequences, just over 6.5% of them found a single time. The ten most abundant clones make up about 0.91% of the sample.

Including cysteine and phenylalanine, the CDR3 has 15 amino acids. Of all the DNA, just the CDR3 is kept, 45 bases in frame from base 1. The germline V gene provides CDR1 MGHDK and CDR2 SYGVNS. V loses 8 bases of germline sequence and J loses 3 bases, and the interval between the two ends is 14 bases. This clonotype was recorded many times. Its antigen has not been determined. Per-base quality was not reported, and no clone a single base away is much larger than it. The receptor chain draws on TRBV25-1 and TRBJ2-6; the D gene remains uncertain. The clonotype originates from a pool of human donors with HIV. The sample was CD45RA+ CD4+ T cells from PBMCs, pooled from several time points, taken from a donor given antiretroviral therapy, either interrupted or continuous. What this sample's cell subset or site label stands for: naive CD4+ CD45RA+ CD45RO- T cells. The DNA sequence is TGTGCCAGCGGGATTCAGGTTGTTGGGGCCAACGTCCTGACTTTC. It specifies CASGIQVVGANVLTF.